The clone carrying this TCR beta chain came up a few times. Looked up from germline, CDR1 is SGDLS and CDR2 is YYNGEE. There are 13 residues in the CDR3. V was cut by 1 base and J by 6 bases, with 10 bases left in between. Per the original methods: Amplified reference gene primers provided the basis for estimating nucleated cell counts. Some clones are missing from TCRdb's copy, which holds only in-frame ones; the method was immunoSEQ multiplex PCR. That table furnishes V, J and clone size, whereas the DNA furnished D and trimming. Of over 50,000 clones detected, more than 70% appear once; the ten largest clones hold about 10%. This entry belongs to a study of blood T cell repertoires in COVID-19. Study information: COVID-19 samples, acute and convalescent, were from the United States, Italy and Spain.

This chain links TRBV9 with TRBJ1-2; no clear D. This receptor was taken from a man between 65 and 80 years old with active COVID-19. The sample comprised peripheral blood. The CDR3 here is CASSVRGTHGYTF. The CDR3, as DNA: TGTGCCAGCAGCGTACGGGGAACCCATGGCTACACCTTC. Looking up the rest from reference TRBV9 and TRBJ1-2 gives the full variable domain: DSGVTQTPKHLITATGQRVTLRCSPRSGDLSVYWYQQSLDQGLQFLIQYYNGEERAKGNILERFSAQQFPDLHSELNLSSLELGDSALYFCASSVRGTHGYTFGSGTRLTVV.